Listed below are T cell receptor beta chains from one sample, sequenced in a study of T cell responses to AZD1222 COVID-19 vaccine. Method: immunoSEQ multiplex PCR; TCRdb's copy keeps in-frame clones and lacks some. The table lists approximately 140,000 clones, 70% to 90% of them singletons. This specimen was peripheral blood, taken on day 0 of AZD1222 vaccination. The source of these receptors is an adult in good health. The CDR3 runs from the conserved cysteine through the conserved F or W. The D gene is left open where the match is weak. The size of a clone is reported for some rows only, either as once, few or many, or as a class for expanded clones.

CDR3nt	CDR3aa	d_gene	abundance	v_gene	j_gene
TGTGCCAGCAGCAAACCGGGACAGAACAAGGGCGTCTATGGCTACACCTTC	CASSKPGQNKGVYGYTF	TRBD1	.	TRBV7-9	TRBJ1-2
TGTGCCAGTAGTATACAGGGGATGAGGGTAACAGATACGCAGTATTTT	CASSIQGMRVTDTQYF	.	.	TRBV19	TRBJ2-3
TGTGCCAGCAGTTCGGGACAGGGGTTTTCACCCCTCCACTTT	CASSSGQGFSPLHF	TRBD1	.	TRBV28	TRBJ1-6
TGTGCCAGTAGTTCGATCGGACAAGTTAATGAAAAACTGTTTTTT	CASSSIGQVNEKLFF	.	once	TRBV19	TRBJ1-4
TGTGCCAGCAGTCCAGCCAGGCTGTCACCCCTCCACTTT	CASSPARLSPLHF	.	.	TRBV28	TRBJ1-6
TGTGCCAGCAGTGACTCCGAGCGGGATAGGAGGTTCTTC	CASSDSERDRRFF	TRBD2	.	TRBV6-4	TRBJ2-1
TGTGCCAGCACCACCTCGACTGGCCTTAATGAAAAACTGTTTTTT	CASTTSTGLNEKLFF	.	.	TRBV7-9	TRBJ1-4
TGTGCCAGCAGCCAAGATCTGGCTAGCGGGGGCACAGATACGCAGTATTTT	CASSQDLASGGTDTQYF	TRBD2	.	TRBV4-2	TRBJ2-3
TGCAGTGCCCTCCGGGAGCGGGAGCAGTATTTT	CSALREREQYF	TRBD2	.	TRBV20-1	TRBJ2-3
TGTGCCAGCTCACTCAGTCTAGCGAGCACAGATACGCAGTATTTT	CASSLSLASTDTQYF	.	.	TRBV18	TRBJ2-3
TGTGCCAGCAGCTTGGGGCCTTCCACTGAAGCTTTCTTT	CASSLGPSTEAFF	.	once	TRBV7-3	TRBJ1-1
TGTGCCAGCAGCTTAGTAGGAGGGGCCTACTCCTACGAGCAGTACTTC	CASSLVGGAYSYEQYF	.	.	TRBV7-8	TRBJ2-7
TGTGCCAGCTCACTGGCAGGCAGGGAGGTCGCATCACCCCTCCACTTT	CASSLAGREVASPLHF	.	.	TRBV18	TRBJ1-6
TGTGCCAGCAGCCCGTCCGGGACAGGGGACCCCAACTTC	CASSPSGTGDPNF	TRBD1	.	TRBV4-2	TRBJ1-2
TGTGCCAGCAGCTCAGGGGGCCCAGACACAGATACGCAGTATTTT	CASSSGGPDTDTQYF	TRBD1	once	TRBV7-2	TRBJ2-3
TGTGCCAGCGCCCCCGGGGGTATAGGCACCGGGGAGCTGTTTTTT	CASAPGGIGTGELFF	.	few	TRBV2	TRBJ2-2
TGTGCCATCAGTCGGGTTAGCAATCAGCCCCAGCATTTT	CAISRVSNQPQHF	.	.	TRBV10-3	TRBJ1-5
TGTGCCAGCAGCCAAACTCCAAATCAGCCCCAGCATTTT	CASSQTPNQPQHF	.	.	TRBV14	TRBJ1-5
TGTGCCAGCAAAACCGAGGGTCTGACCGGGGAGCTGTTTTTT	CASKTEGLTGELFF	.	once	TRBV2	TRBJ2-2
TGTGCCAGCTCGGGGCTCGGGACCCAGTACTTC	CASSGLGTQYF	.	.	TRBV19	TRBJ2-5
TGTGCCAGCAGTGAAAGATCGGGACAGCAAGAGACCCAGTACTTC	CASSERSGQQETQYF	TRBD1	.	TRBV6-1	TRBJ2-5
TGTGCCAGCAGTCTCAGGGATGCAAGTCAGCCCCAGCATTTT	CASSLRDASQPQHF	.	many	TRBV6-2/TRBV6-3	TRBJ1-5
TGTGCCAGCAGCGTAGGACAGGGCCCCCCGGGGCAGCCCCAGCATTTT	CASSVGQGPPGQPQHF	TRBD1	.	TRBV7-8	TRBJ1-5
TGTGCCAGCAGTGAGGACAGGGGCCGGACTGAAGCTTTCTTT	CASSEDRGRTEAFF	TRBD1	.	TRBV6-1	TRBJ1-1
TGTGCCAGCACCGGGACAGGGGGCGCGTCGGGCTACACCTTC	CASTGTGGASGYTF	TRBD1	few	TRBV2	TRBJ1-2
TGTGCCAGCAGCTTACTAGCGGGGGTGACAGATACGCAGTATTTT	CASSLLAGVTDTQYF	TRBD2	.	TRBV7-3	TRBJ2-3
TGTGCCAGCAGTTACGAATGGACACTGAACACTGAAGCTTTCTTT	CASSYEWTLNTEAFF	.	many	TRBV6-5	TRBJ1-1
TGTGCCAGCAGCCAAGTCGGACAGGCAGACCCAAACACCATATATTTT	CASSQVGQADPNTIYF	TRBD1	.	TRBV3-1/TRBV3-2	TRBJ1-3
TGTGCCAGCAGCTTAGAGGCCAGGGGATCTGGCTACACCTTC	CASSLEARGSGYTF	.	.	TRBV7-9	TRBJ1-2
TGCAGCGTTGAAGATCGGCAGGGAAACTATGGCTACACCTTC	CSVEDRQGNYGYTF	.	few	TRBV29-1	TRBJ1-2
TGTGCCAGTAATGAGCGGGGGTCTAGGGATGAGCAGTTCTTC	CASNERGSRDEQFF	TRBD2	.	TRBV19	TRBJ2-1